The 17 T cell receptor beta chains presented below share a single source sample, sequenced in a study of T cells in Graves' hyperthyroidism and ophthalmopathy. RNA transcripts yielded amplified TCR beta CDR3 regions. The TCR CDR3 was amplified in a first-round RT-PCR using the HTBI primer set. TCRdb redid the calling of the multiplex PCR reads with MiXCR, one entry per CDR3 protein. The repertoire holds about 640,000 distinct CDR3 sequences, with about a fifth as singletons. The sample consisted of blood. Receptors were obtained from a man aged 25-45 years with Graves' ophthalmopathy.

This clonotype was found a few times. The chain recombines TRBV19 with TRBJ1-1, with 7 nucleotides matching TRBD1. This CDR3 spans 17 amino acids. The germline gives CDR1 LNHDA, CDR2 SQIVND (reference sequence). V shed 3 bases, J shed 4 bases, and the junction held 14 bases outside the gene matches. CDR3 sequence (DNA): TGTGCCAGTAGTATTCAAGCGGGACTCCCAGGGGGCACTGAAGCTTTCTTT. This sequence encodes CASSIQAGLPGGTEAFF. Looking up the rest from reference TRBV19 and TRBJ1-1 gives the full variable domain: DGGITQSPKYLFRKEGQNVTLSCEQNLNHDAMYWYRQDPGQGLRLIYYSQIVNDFQKGDIAEGYSVSREKKESFPLTVTSAQKNPTAFYLCASSIQAGLPGGTEAFFGQGTRLTVV.

V and J are TRBV4-2 and TRBJ1-4, with D perhaps TRBD1 (5 bases). The CDR3 totals 14 residues. Trimming took off 3 bases at V and 5 bases at J, with 10 bases between the two ends. CDR1 LGHNA and CDR2 YNFKEQ come from the germline V gene. CDR3 DNA sequence: TGTGCCAGCAGCCATAGTCAGGGCAATGAAAAACTGTTTTTT. The encoded protein is CASSHSQGNEKLFF.

This clonotype occurred a few times. The chain couples TRBV20-1 to TRBJ2-7, with 10 bases lining up with TRBD2. V shed 1 base and J 2 bases; nucleotides not matched to a gene: 2. Germline CDR1 DFQATT, CDR2 SNEGSKA (reference sequence). CDR3 length: 14 amino acids. The CDR3 region has the DNA TGCAGTGCTAGAGTAGCGGGAGGCCCCTACGAGCAGTACTTC. It specifies CSARVAGGPYEQYF.

The CDR3 nucleotides are TGCAGTGCTAGAGATGGCGACACAGATACGCAGTATTTT. Translating gives CSARDGDTDTQYF. This chain links TRBV20-1 with TRBJ2-3, with D hard to call. CDR3 length: 13 amino acids. Per the germline V gene, CDR1 is DFQATT and CDR2 is SNEGSKA (reference sequence). The V and J ends lost 0 bases and 2 bases respectively, with 6 bases between them.

This chain connects TRBV29-1 to TRBJ2-5, with unresolved D. Germline CDR1 and CDR2: SQVTM and ANQGSEA. V was trimmed by 4 bases and J by 4 bases, leaving 13 bases between them. CDR3 length equals 13 residues. In nucleotides, the CDR3 is TGCAGCGTTGGCCAGGCCTACGGAGAGACCCAGTACTTC. Translated, it gives CSVGQAYGETQYF.

The chain links TRBV6-1 to TRBJ1-2; D unresolved. The CDR3 has 11 amino acids. Looked up from germline, CDR1 is MNHNS and CDR2 is SASEGT. The V gene lost 7 bases and the J gene lost 6 bases, with 9 bases spanning the gap. The CDR3 bases are TGTGCCAGCATCTATCGGGATGGCTACACCTTC. Its translation: CASIYRDGYTF.

There are many counts of this clonotype. J is TRBJ2-1 and V is TRBV30; no reliable D call. V was clipped by 4 bases and J by 5 bases, with 12 bases between them. CDR1 is GTSNPN and CDR2 is SVGIG in the germline V gene (reference sequence). The CDR3 has 13 amino acids. The CDR3 here is CAWTDIMNNEQFF. In DNA form, the CDR3 reads TGTGCCTGGACAGACATAATGAACAATGAGCAGTTCTTC.

This clonotype was detected ten times or more. The gene calls are TRBV2 and TRBJ2-7; D remains ambiguous. V gave up 6 bases and J gave up 4 bases, with 7 bases separating them. CDR3 length: 11 amino acids. Germline V gene data show CDR1 as SNHLY and CDR2 as FYNNEI. The CDR3 DNA follows: TGTGCCAGCAGGGGCTATTACGAGCAGTACTTC. Its translation: CASRGYYEQYF.

This clonotype was picked up a small number of times. The chain uses TRBV5-1 and TRBJ1-3, with 12 nucleotides matching TRBD1. The CDR3 sequence is 18 residues long. Germline values: CDR1 SGHRS, CDR2 YFSETQ. V trimming: 0 bases; J trimming: 2 bases; junction bases outside the gene matches: 6. The CDR3 DNA sequence: TGCGCCAGCAGCTTGGCCGGGACAGGGGGCAACGCTGGAAACACCATATATTTT. Protein: CASSLAGTGGNAGNTIYF.

The sample holds many counts of this clonotype. The rearrangement uses TRBV28 and TRBJ2-1; D uncertain. The germline gives CDR1 MDHEN, CDR2 SYDVKM. The length of the CDR3 is 13 residues. The V gene lost 2 bases and the J gene lost 7 bases, with 9 bases spanning the gap. The CDR3 nucleotides read TGTGCCAGCAGTTTAGGCTACCTTAATGAGCAGTTCTTC. Protein sequence: CASSLGYLNEQFF.

The chain is built from TRBV5-5 and TRBJ1-1; D not certain. The CDR3 covers 16 residues. Germline CDR1 and CDR2: SGHKS and YYEKEE (reference sequence). Trimming pared 4 bases from V and 1 base from J, leaving 17 bases between. Here the CDR3 DNA reads TGTGCCAGCAGCCCCGAGGGAAGACGAGCGAACACTGAAGCTTTCTTT. Translated: CASSPEGRRANTEAFF. Full variable domain (missing parts from reference TRBV5-5 and TRBJ1-1): DAGVTQSPTHLIKTRGQQVTLRCSPISGHKSVSWYQQVLGQGPQFIFQYYEKEERGRGNFPDRFSARQFPNYSSELNVNALLLGDSALYLCASSPEGRRANTEAFFGQGTRLTVV.

Details on this clonotype: Relative to the germline gene, one junction end is altered; a read error may explain this. J is TRBJ2-7 and V is TRBV5-1, with 12 bases identical to TRBD1. This CDR3 is 14 amino acids long. Germline CDR1 SGHRS, CDR2 YFSETQ. CDR3: CASSGTGGVYVQYF. CDR3 DNA: TGCGCCAGCTCCGGGACAGGGGGCGTCTACGTGCAGTACTTC.

In the case of this clonotype: This may stem from a read error, because a much larger clone lies one nucleotide away. The chain is built from TRBV20-1 and TRBJ1-5; 7 nucleotides line up with TRBD1. The J segment lost 2 bases and the V segment lost 6 bases, leaving 10 bases of the junction unmatched. The V gene's germline CDR1 is DFQATT and CDR2 SNEGSKA (reference sequence). The CDR3 has 15 amino acids. CDR3 sequence: CSATDREGGNQPQHF. Here the CDR3 DNA reads TGCAGTGCCACCGACAGGGAAGGCGGCAATCAGCCCCAGCATTTT.

The chain combines TRBV7-9 with TRBJ2-1; D is possibly TRBD1 or TRBD2 (5 bases each). CDR3 length equals 15 residues. V lost 2 bases and J lost 6, with 14 bases in between. CDR1 and CDR2 from the germline V gene are SEHNR and FQNEAQ (reference sequence). The CDR3 region has the DNA TGTGCCAGCAGCTTAAGCCGGGGCCAGATCAATGAGCAGTTCTTC. Its translation is CASSLSRGQINEQFF.

This clonotype was picked up a small number of times. V usage is TRBV5-4 and J usage is TRBJ2-1, with D perhaps matching TRBD2 (5 bases). The CDR3 runs 14 residues. Germline CDR1 is SGHNT and CDR2 is YYREEE (reference sequence). Trimming left V 3 bases short and J 8 bases short, with 15 bases between. CDR3 nucleotides: TGTGCCAGCAGCTCCTTTGGGAGCGGCCATGAGCAGTTCTTC. It specifies CASSSFGSGHEQFF.

This clonotype appeared a few times. A read error is possible here, since a much larger clone lies one base away. This chain links TRBV7-8 with TRBJ2-5; D may be TRBD2 (5 bases). The CDR3 is made up of 12 amino acids. The germline V gene has CDR1 SGHVS and CDR2 FQNEAQ. Here the CDR3 reads CACSSGQETQYF. CDR3 coding DNA: TGTGCCTGCAGCTCGGGGCAAGAGACCCAGTACTTC. Full variable domain (rest looked up from reference TRBV7-8 and TRBJ2-5): GAGVSQSPRYKVAKRGQDVALRCDPISGHVSLFWYQQALGQGPEFLTYFQNEAQLDKSGLPSDRFFAERPEGSVSTLKIQRTQQEDSAVYLCACSSGQETQYFGPGTRLLVL.

This clonotype has just a few counts. One end of the junction is discordant with germline, which a read error may explain. The rearrangement joins TRBV4-1 to TRBJ1-2; TRBD1 is a possible D gene (5 bases). The CDR3 runs to 16 residues. CDR1 MGHRA and CDR2 YSYEKL come from the germline V gene. The CDR3 sequence is CASSQDGGSAKYGYTF. DNA for the CDR3: TGCGCCAGCAGCCAAGATGGGGGATCGGCTAAGTATGGCTACACCTTC.